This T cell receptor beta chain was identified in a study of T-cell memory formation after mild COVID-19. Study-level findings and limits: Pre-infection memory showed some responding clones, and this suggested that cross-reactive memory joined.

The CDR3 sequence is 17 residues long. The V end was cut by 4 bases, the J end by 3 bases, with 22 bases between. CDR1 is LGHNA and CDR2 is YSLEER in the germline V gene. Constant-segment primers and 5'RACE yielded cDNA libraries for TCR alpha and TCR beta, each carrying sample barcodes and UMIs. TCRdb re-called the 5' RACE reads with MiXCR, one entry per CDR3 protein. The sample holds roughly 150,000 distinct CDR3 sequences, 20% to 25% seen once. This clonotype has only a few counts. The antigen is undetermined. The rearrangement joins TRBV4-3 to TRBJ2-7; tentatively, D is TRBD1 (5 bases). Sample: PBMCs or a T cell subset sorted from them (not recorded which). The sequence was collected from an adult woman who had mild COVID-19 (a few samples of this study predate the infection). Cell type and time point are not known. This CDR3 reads CASSLNTVGQGSYEQYF. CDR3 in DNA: TGCGCCAGCAGCCTTAACACTGTGGGGCAGGGCAGCTACGAGCAGTACTTC.